This T cell receptor (beta chain) was recorded in a study of hypomethylating agent response in myelodysplastic syndrome. Study in general: Response meant complete response or hematologic improvement; all other patients were non-responders.

Study-wide findings and caveats: Lack of age-matching between healthy donors and MDS patients could bias comparison.

In the authors' workflow: Of 160,000 or so unique clonotypes, around 1.7% were previously reported viral-epitope-specific in VDJdb. Method: immunoSEQ multiplex PCR; TCRdb's copy keeps in-frame clones and lacks some. For V, J and clone size, that table is used; D and trimming come from the DNA. The sample contains 10,000 to 11,000 clones, more than 80% of which appear only once. The V gene end was trimmed by 2 bases and the J gene end by 4 bases; junction bases not matched to a gene: 4. There are 15 residues in the CDR3. Germline V gene lookup returns CDR1 SGHRS and CDR2 YFSETQ. A word on this clone: What it recognizes is unknown.

This clonotype originated in a human donor with myelodysplastic syndrome. This chain uses TRBV5-1 with TRBJ2-2; 8 positions agree with TRBD2. Sample: bone marrow, taken before or after starting hypomethylating agent treatment for myelodysplastic syndrome (not recorded which). CDR3 protein: CASSLSSGATGELFF. CDR3 coding DNA: TGCGCCAGCAGCTTAAGTAGCGGGGCCACCGGGGAGCTGTTTTTT.